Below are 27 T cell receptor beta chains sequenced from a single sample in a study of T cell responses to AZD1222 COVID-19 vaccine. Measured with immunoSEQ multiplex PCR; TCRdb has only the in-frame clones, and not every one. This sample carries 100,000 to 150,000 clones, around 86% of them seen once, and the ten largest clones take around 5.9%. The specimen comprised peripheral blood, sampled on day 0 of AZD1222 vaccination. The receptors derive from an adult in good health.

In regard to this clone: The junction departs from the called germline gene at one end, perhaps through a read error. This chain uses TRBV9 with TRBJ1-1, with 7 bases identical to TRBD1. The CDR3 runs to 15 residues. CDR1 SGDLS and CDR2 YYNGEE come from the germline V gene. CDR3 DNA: TGTGCCAGCAGCGCCCGACAGGGAGGGACTACTGGAGCTTTCTTT. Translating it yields CASSARQGGTTGAFF.

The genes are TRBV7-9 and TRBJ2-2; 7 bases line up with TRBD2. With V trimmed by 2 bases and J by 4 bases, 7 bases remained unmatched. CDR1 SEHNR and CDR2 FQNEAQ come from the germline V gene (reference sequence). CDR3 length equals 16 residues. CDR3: CASSLYRGGSTGELFF. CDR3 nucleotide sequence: TGTGCCAGCAGCTTATACCGGGGAGGGAGCACCGGGGAGCTGTTTTTT.

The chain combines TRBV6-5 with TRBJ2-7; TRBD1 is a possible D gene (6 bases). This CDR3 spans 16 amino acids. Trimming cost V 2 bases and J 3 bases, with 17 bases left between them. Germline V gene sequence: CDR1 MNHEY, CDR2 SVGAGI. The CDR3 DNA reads TGTGCCAGCAGTTACCCGCGAAATCCACAGGGCTACGAGCAGTACTTC. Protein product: CASSYPRNPQGYEQYF.

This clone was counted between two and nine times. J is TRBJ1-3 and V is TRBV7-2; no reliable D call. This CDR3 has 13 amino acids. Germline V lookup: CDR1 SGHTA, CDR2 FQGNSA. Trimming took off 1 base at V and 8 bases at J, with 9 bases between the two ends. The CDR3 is CASSLGPKDTIYF. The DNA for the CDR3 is TGTGCCAGCAGCTTAGGCCCCAAGGACACCATATATTTT.

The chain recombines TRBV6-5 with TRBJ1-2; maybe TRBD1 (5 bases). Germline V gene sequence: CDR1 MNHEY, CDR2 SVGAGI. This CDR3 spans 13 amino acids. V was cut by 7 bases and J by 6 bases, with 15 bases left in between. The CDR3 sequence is CASTDRYGDGYTF. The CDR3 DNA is TGTGCCAGCACCGACAGATACGGGGATGGCTACACCTTC.

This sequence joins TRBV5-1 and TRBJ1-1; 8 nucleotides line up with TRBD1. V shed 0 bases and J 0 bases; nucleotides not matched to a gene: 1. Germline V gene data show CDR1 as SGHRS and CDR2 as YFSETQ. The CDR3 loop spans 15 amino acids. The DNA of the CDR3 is TGCGCCAGCAGCTTGGGACAGGGGATGAACACTGAAGCTTTCTTT. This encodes CASSLGQGMNTEAFF.

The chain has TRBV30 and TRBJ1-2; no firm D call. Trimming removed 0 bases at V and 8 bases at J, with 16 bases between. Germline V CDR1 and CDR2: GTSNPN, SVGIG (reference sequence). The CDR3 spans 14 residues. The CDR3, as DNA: TGTGCCTGGAGTGTAGGAGGCTCCTATGCAGGCTACACCTTC. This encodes CAWSVGGSYAGYTF.

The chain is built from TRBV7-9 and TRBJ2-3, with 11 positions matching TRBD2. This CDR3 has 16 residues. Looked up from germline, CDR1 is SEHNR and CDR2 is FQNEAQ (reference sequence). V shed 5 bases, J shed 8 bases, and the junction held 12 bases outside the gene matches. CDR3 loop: CASSPSGTSGGITQYF. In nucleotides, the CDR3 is TGTGCCAGCAGCCCGAGTGGGACTAGCGGTGGGATTACGCAGTATTTT. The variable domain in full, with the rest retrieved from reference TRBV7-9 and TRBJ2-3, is DTGVSQNPRHKITKRGQNVTFRCDPISEHNRLYWYRQTLGQGPEFLTYFQNEAQLEKSRLLSDRFSAERPKGSFSTLEIQRTEQGDSAMYLCASSPSGTSGGITQYFGPGTRLTVL.

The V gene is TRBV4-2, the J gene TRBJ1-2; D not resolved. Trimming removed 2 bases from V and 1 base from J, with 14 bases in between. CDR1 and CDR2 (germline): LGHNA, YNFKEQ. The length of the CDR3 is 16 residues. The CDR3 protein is CASSQRFTGNNYGYTF. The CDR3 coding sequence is TGTGCCAGCAGCCAACGGTTCACCGGGAATAACTATGGCTACACCTTC.

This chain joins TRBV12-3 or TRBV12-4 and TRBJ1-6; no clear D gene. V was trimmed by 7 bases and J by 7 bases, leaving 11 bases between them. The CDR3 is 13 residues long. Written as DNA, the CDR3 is TGTGCCAGCACACCAGTCCACAATTCACCCCTCCACTTT. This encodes CASTPVHNSPLHF.

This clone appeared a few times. CDR3 amino acids: CASGGPNTEAFF. The CDR3 coding sequence is TGTGCCAGTGGGGGCCCCAACACTGAAGCTTTCTTT. The rearrangement links TRBV6-6 to TRBJ1-1, with D possibly being TRBD1 (6 bases). Trimming pared 9 bases from V and 2 bases from J, leaving 10 bases between. This CDR3 is built from 12 residues. Germline CDR1 and CDR2: MNHNY and SVGAGI (reference sequence).

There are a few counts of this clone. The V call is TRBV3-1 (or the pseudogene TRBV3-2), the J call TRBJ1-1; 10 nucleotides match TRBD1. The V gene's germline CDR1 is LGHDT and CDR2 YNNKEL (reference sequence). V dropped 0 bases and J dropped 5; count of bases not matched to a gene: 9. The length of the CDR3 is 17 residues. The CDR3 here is CASSQDGTGVWKTEAFF. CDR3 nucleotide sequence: TGTGCCAGCAGCCAAGATGGGACAGGGGTGTGGAAGACTGAAGCTTTCTTT.

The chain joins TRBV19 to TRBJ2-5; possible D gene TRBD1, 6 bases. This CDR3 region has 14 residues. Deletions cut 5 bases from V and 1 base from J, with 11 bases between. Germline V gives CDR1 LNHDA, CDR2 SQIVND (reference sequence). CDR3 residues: CASSSRGGQETQYF. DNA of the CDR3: TGTGCCAGTAGTTCTAGAGGGGGCCAAGAGACCCAGTACTTC.

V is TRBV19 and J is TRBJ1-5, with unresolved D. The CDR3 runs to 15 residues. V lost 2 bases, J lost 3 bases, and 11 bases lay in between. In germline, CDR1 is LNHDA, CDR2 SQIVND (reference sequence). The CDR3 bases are TGTGCCAGTAGTATAATCGGCACCTCCAATCAGCCCCAGCATTTT. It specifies CASSIIGTSNQPQHF.

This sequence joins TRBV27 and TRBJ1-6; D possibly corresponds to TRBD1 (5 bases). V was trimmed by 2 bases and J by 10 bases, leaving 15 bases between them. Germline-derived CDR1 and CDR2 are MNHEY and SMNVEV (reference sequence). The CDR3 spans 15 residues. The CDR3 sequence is CASSLGAQRISPLHF. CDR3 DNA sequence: TGTGCCAGCAGTTTAGGGGCCCAAAGGATCTCACCCCTCCACTTT.

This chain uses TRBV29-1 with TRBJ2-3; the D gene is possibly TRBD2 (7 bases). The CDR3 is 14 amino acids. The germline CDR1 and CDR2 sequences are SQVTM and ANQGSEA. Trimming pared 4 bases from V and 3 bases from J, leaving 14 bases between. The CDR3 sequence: CSVALGGRTDTQYF. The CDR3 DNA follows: TGCAGCGTTGCTCTCGGGGGGCGGACAGATACGCAGTATTTT.

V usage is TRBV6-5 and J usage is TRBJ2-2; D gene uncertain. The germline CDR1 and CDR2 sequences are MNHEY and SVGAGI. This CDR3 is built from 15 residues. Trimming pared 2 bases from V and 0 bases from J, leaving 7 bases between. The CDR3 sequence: CASSYDTSNTGELFF. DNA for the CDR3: TGTGCCAGCAGTTACGACACCTCGAACACCGGGGAGCTGTTTTTT.

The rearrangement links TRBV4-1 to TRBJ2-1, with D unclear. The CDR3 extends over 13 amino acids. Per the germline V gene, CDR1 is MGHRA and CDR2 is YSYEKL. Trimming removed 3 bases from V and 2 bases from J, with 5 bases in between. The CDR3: CASSHPTYNEQFF. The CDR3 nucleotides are TGCGCCAGCAGCCACCCTACCTACAATGAGCAGTTCTTC.

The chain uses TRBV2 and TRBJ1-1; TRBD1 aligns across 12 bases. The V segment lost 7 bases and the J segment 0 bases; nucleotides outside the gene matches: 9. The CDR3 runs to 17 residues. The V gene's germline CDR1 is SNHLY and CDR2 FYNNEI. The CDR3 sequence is CASTPGTGGLMNTEAFF. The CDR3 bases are TGTGCCAGCACTCCCGGGACAGGGGGCTTGATGAACACTGAAGCTTTCTTT.

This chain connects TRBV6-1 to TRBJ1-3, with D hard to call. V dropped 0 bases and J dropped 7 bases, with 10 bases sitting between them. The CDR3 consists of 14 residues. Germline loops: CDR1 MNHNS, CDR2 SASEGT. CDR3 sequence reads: CASSEAGMGNTIYF. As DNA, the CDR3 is TGTGCCAGCAGTGAAGCGGGTATGGGTAACACCATATATTTT.

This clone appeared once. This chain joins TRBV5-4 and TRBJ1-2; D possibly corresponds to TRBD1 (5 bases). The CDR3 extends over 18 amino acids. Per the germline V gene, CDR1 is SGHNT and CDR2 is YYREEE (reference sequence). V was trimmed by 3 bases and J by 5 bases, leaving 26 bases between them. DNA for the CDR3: TGTGCCAGCAGCTATTCCGGCGGGGCAGGGCGGACGGGATATGGCTACACCTTC. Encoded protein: CASSYSGGAGRTGYGYTF.

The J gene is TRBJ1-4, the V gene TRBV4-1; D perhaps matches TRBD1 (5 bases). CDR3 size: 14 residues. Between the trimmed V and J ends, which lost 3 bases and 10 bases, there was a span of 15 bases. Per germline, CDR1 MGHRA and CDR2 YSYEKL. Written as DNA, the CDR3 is TGCGCCAGCAGCCACCCCCAGGGTGGCGGAAAACTGTTTTTT. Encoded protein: CASSHPQGGGKLFF.

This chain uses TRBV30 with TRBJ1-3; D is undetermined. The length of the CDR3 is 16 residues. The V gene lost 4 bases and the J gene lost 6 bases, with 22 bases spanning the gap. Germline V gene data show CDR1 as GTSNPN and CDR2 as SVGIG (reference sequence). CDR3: CAWTRAGQHGQNTIYF. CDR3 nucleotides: TGTGCCTGGACCCGAGCGGGCCAACATGGCCAAAACACCATATATTTT. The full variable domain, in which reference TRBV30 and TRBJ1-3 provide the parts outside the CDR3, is SQTIHQWPATLVQPVGSPLSLECTVEGTSNPNLYWYRQAAGRGLQLLFYSVGIGQISSEVPQNLSASRPQDRQFILSSKKLLLSDSGFYLCAWTRAGQHGQNTIYFGEGSWLTVV.

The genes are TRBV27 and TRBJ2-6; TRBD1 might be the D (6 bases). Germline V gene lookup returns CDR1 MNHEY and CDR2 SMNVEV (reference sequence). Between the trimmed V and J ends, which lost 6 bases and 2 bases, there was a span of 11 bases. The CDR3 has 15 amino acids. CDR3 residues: CASRTGQPGANVLTF. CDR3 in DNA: TGTGCCAGCAGGACAGGCCAACCTGGGGCCAACGTCCTGACTTTC.

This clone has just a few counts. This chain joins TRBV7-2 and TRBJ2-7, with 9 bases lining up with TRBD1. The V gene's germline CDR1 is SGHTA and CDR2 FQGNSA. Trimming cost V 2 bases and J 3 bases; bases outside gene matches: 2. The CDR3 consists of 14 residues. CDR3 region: CASSLTGGNYEQYF. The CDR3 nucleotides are TGTGCCAGCAGCTTAACAGGGGGCAACTACGAGCAGTACTTC.

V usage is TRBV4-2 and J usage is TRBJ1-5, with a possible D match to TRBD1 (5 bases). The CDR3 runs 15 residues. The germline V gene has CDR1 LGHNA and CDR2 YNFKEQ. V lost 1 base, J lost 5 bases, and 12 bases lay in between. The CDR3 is CASSQGRGLYQPQHF. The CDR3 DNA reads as TGTGCCAGCAGCCAAGGTAGGGGTCTCTATCAGCCCCAGCATTTT.

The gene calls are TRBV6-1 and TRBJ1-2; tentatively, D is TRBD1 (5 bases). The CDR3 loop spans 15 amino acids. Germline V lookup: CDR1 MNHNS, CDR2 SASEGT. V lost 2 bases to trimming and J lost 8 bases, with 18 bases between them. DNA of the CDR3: TGTGCCAGCAGTGAAAGTTCGGCCAGGGTTAGAGGCTACACCTTC. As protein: CASSESSARVRGYTF.